The next 29 T cell receptor beta chains were all read from a single sample in a study of monozygotic twins with inflammatory bowel disease. One entry per CDR3 protein, without DNA, is what TCRdb gives after re-calling the 5' RACE reads. The listing contains about 330,000 distinct CDR3 sequences. Sequencing was performed on blood. These receptors were taken from a human donor with ulcerative colitis or Crohn's disease, or a healthy co-twin of an affected twin (not recorded which).

V is TRBV7-9 and J is TRBJ2-7; the TCRdb D gene call, TRBD2, has no DNA to confirm it. Per the germline V gene, CDR1 is SEHNR and CDR2 is FQNEAQ (reference sequence). The CDR3 is 15 amino acids. CDR3 sequence: CASSPTGRVSYEQYF. The variable domain in full, with the rest retrieved from reference TRBV7-9 and TRBJ2-7, is DTGVSQNPRHKITKRGQNVTFRCDPISEHNRLYWYRQTLGQGPEFLTYFQNEAQLEKSRLLSDRFSAERPKGSFSTLEIQRTEQGDSAMYLCASSPTGRVSYEQYFGPGTRLTVT.

The chain combines TRBV11-2 with TRBJ1-3; TCRdb returns TRBD1, unconfirmable since there is no DNA. This CDR3 is built from 15 residues. Per the germline V gene, CDR1 is SGHAT and CDR2 is FQNNGV. The CDR3: CASSFPGGQGGPIYF.

This chain connects TRBV18 to TRBJ1-1. Germline-derived CDR1 and CDR2 are KGHSH and LQKENI. This CDR3 contains 13 residues. The CDR3 reads CASSSATNTEAFF.

The V gene is TRBV13, the J gene TRBJ2-5; TCRdb's D call of TRBD2 is untestable without DNA. Germline V lookup: CDR1 PRHDT, CDR2 FYEKMQ (reference sequence). The CDR3 sequence is 15 residues long. The CDR3 loop reads CASSGTSVPQETQYF. The variable domain in full, with the rest retrieved from reference TRBV13 and TRBJ2-5, is AAGVIQSPRHLIKEKRETATLKCYPIPRHDTVYWYQQGPGQDPQFLISFYEKMQSDKGSIPDRFSAQQFSDYHSELNMSSLELGDSALYFCASSGTSVPQETQYFGPGTRLLVL.

The chain combines TRBV4-1 with TRBJ2-7; TCRdb designates TRBD1, a call that cannot be tested without DNA. The CDR3 contains 15 residues. The germline gives CDR1 MGHRA, CDR2 YSYEKL. CDR3 loop: CASSRMGQNSYEQYF.

V and J are TRBV20-1 and TRBJ1-5. CDR3 length: 12 residues. Germline V gene sequence: CDR1 DFQATT, CDR2 SNEGSKA (reference sequence). The CDR3 is CSASRANQPQHF.

V and J are TRBV7-8 and TRBJ2-5; TCRdb lists TRBD1, though no DNA is available to test this call. This CDR3 has 15 residues. The germline V gene has CDR1 SGHVS and CDR2 FQNEAQ. The CDR3 sequence is CASSNRGGATETQYF.

The CDR3 spells CASSLEGGGFVRVETQYF. This chain links TRBV11-2 with TRBJ2-5; TCRdb outputs TRBD2, but without DNA this stays unchecked. Germline V gene sequence: CDR1 SGHAT, CDR2 FQNNGV. This CDR3 contains 18 residues.

J is TRBJ2-7 and V is TRBV27. Germline CDR1 MNHEY, CDR2 SMNVEV (reference sequence). The CDR3 loop spans 13 amino acids. The CDR3: CASSLSLSYEQYF.

The chain employs TRBV12-3 or TRBV12-4 and TRBJ2-2; checking the TCRdb D call of TRBD2 is not possible without DNA. CDR3 size: 15 residues. This CDR3 is CASSQSGGPGGELFF.

This chain connects TRBV12-3 or TRBV12-4 to TRBJ2-5; TCRdb returns TRBD2, unconfirmable since there is no DNA. The CDR3 is 12 residues long. This CDR3 is CASSWEGETQYF.

This chain joins TRBV9 and TRBJ2-1; TCRdb's assignment of TRBD1 cannot be checked, as there is no DNA. Germline V gene lookup returns CDR1 SGDLS and CDR2 YYNGEE. This CDR3 contains 15 residues. The CDR3 sequence: CASSGTSGGDNEQFF.

The J gene is TRBJ2-3, the V gene TRBV12-3 or TRBV12-4; lacking DNA, the TRBD1 call made by TCRdb goes unchecked. The CDR3 sequence is 14 residues long. The CDR3 reads CASSHDRGPDTQYF.

The chain employs TRBV28 and TRBJ1-5; absent DNA, TCRdb's TRBD1 call cannot be checked. The germline V gene has CDR1 MDHEN and CDR2 SYDVKM. This CDR3 is built from 15 residues. This chain's CDR3 is CASSPPGQGYQPQHF.

The chain recombines TRBV20-1 with TRBJ2-2; TCRdb's D gene call, TRBD2, goes unchecked for lack of DNA. Germline V CDR1 and CDR2: DFQATT, SNEGSKA (reference sequence). The CDR3 is 20 amino acids. The CDR3 protein is CSARWGLAGEYVVNTGELFF.

The chain uses TRBV3-1 and TRBJ2-3. The CDR3 is 13 residues long. The germline V gene has CDR1 LGHDT and CDR2 YNNKEL (reference sequence). This chain's CDR3 is CASSQDNTDTQYF.

The rearrangement joins TRBV5-6 to TRBJ2-7. The CDR3 length is 12 residues. Germline V lookup: CDR1 SGHDT, CDR2 YYEEEE. The CDR3 loop is CASSHGEYEQYF. The entire variable domain, with the rest obtained from reference TRBV5-6 and TRBJ2-7, is as follows: DAGVTQSPTHLIKTRGQQVTLRCSPKSGHDTVSWYQQALGQGPQFIFQYYEEEERQRGNFPDRFSGHQFPNYSSELNVNALLLGDSALYLCASSHGEYEQYFGPGTRLTVT.

This sequence joins TRBV6-1 and TRBJ2-1; the D call of TRBD2 rests on TCRdb alone, since no DNA is present to check it. Germline-derived CDR1 and CDR2 are MNHNS and SASEGT. The CDR3 is made up of 17 amino acids. This CDR3 is CASRANRDSERYNEQFF.

The rearrangement uses TRBV20-1 and TRBJ2-7; TCRdb's D gene call, TRBD2, goes unchecked for lack of DNA. CDR1 is DFQATT, CDR2 SNEGSKA, per germline (reference sequence). CDR3 length: 16 amino acids. The CDR3 sequence is CSAPKVPGLAGGEQYF.

J is TRBJ2-7 and V is TRBV5-1; TCRdb's D call of TRBD2 is untestable without DNA. This CDR3 comprises 16 residues. Germline V gene lookup returns CDR1 SGHRS and CDR2 YFSETQ. CDR3 sequence: CASSLEEGFSSYEQYF.

The rearrangement joins TRBV12-3 or TRBV12-4 to TRBJ2-5; TCRdb gives TRBD1 as the D gene, but with no DNA this cannot be confirmed. The CDR3 totals 13 residues. The CDR3 region is CASSPGQAGTQYF.

This chain uses TRBV7-9 with TRBJ1-4. Germline CDR1 reads SEHNR; CDR2 reads FQNEAQ (reference sequence). CDR3 size: 15 residues. CDR3 in amino acids: CASSFGGTPNEKLFF.

The V and J genes are TRBV29-1 and TRBJ2-1; TCRdb reports TRBD2, a call that lacks DNA to check it against. Germline values: CDR1 SQVTM, CDR2 ANQGSEA. The CDR3 is made up of 13 amino acids. Here the CDR3 reads CSISSGIRNEQFF.

CDR3 loop: CASSQDAGYSNQPQHF. This chain connects TRBV3-1 to TRBJ1-5. This CDR3 contains 16 residues. In germline, CDR1 is LGHDT, CDR2 YNNKEL (reference sequence).

The gene calls are TRBV27 and TRBJ1-5. The CDR3 covers 12 residues. The germline gives CDR1 MNHEY, CDR2 SMNVEV (reference sequence). CDR3 amino acids: CASSTKGFPQHF.

The chain recombines TRBV5-1 with TRBJ1-2; TCRdb returns TRBD1, unconfirmable since there is no DNA. The germline gives CDR1 SGHRS, CDR2 YFSETQ. This CDR3 is built from 17 residues. CDR3 in amino acids: CASSFRDRGLNNYGYTF. Based on the CDR3 plus reference TRBV5-1 and TRBJ1-2, the full variable domain is KAGVTQTPRYLIKTRGQQVTLSCSPISGHRSVSWYQQTPGQGLQFLFEYFSETQRNKGNFPGRFSGRQFSNSRSEMNVSTLELGDSALYLCASSFRDRGLNNYGYTFGSGTRLTVV.

This sequence joins TRBV19 and TRBJ1-1; absent DNA, TCRdb's TRBD1 call cannot be checked. CDR1 is LNHDA and CDR2 is SQIVND in the germline V gene (reference sequence). The CDR3 consists of 15 residues. CDR3 amino acids: CASRNRGMPNTEAFF.

The chain employs TRBV24-1 and TRBJ2-1; TCRdb indicates TRBD2, and absent DNA this call remains unverified. Germline lookup yields CDR1 KGHDR and CDR2 SFDVKD. The CDR3 loop spans 15 amino acids. The CDR3 region is CATSDTGTSIYEQFF.

The V and J genes are TRBV3-1 and TRBJ2-7; TCRdb calls TRBD1, which cannot be checked without DNA. Germline CDR1 reads LGHDT; CDR2 reads YNNKEL (reference sequence). CDR3 length: 13 residues. The CDR3 protein is CASSQGARVEQYF.